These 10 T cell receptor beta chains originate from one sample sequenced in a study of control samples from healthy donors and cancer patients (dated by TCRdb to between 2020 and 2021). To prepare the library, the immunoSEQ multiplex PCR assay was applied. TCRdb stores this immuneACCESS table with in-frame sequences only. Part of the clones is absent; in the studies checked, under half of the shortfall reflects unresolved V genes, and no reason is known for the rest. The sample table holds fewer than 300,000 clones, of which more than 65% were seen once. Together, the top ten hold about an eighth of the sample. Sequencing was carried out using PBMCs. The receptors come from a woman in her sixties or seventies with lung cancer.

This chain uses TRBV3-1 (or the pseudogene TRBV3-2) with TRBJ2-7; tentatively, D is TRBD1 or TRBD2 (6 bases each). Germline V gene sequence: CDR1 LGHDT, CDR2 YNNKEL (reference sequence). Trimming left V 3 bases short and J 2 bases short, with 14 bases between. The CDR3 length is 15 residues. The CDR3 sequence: CASSQGLGGPYEQYF. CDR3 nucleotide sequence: TGTGCCAGCAGCCAGGGATTGGGGGGCCCCTACGAGCAGTACTTC.

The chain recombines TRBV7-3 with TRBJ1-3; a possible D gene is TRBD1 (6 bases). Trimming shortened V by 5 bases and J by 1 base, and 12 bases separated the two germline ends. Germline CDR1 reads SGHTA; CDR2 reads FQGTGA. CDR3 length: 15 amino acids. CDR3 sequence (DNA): TGTGCCAGCAGCCCCCGAGGGGGGTCTGGAAACACCATATATTTT. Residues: CASSPRGGSGNTIYF.

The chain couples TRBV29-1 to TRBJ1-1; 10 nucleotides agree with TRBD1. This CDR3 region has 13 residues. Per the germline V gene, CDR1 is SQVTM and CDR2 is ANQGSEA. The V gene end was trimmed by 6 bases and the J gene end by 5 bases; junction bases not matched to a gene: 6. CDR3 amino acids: CSVTGQGTTEAFF. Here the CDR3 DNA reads TGCAGCGTCACGGGACAGGGGACGACTGAAGCTTTCTTT.

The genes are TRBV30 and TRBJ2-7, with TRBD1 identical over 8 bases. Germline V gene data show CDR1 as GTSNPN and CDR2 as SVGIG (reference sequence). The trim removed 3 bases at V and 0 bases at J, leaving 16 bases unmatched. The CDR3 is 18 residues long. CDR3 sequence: CAWSWTGIGIGSSYEQYF. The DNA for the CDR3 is TGTGCCTGGAGCTGGACAGGGATAGGGATAGGGAGCTCCTACGAGCAGTACTTC.

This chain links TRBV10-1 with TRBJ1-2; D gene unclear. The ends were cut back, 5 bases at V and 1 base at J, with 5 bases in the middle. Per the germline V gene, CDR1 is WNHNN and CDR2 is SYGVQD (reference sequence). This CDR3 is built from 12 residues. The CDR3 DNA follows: TGCGCCAGCAGTCCCGGTAACTATGGCTACACCTTC. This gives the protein CASSPGNYGYTF.

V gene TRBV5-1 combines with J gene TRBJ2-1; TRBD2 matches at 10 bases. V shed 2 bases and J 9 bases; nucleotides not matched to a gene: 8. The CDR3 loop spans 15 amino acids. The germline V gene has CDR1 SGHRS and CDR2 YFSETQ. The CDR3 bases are TGCGCCAGCAGCTTTCTAGCGGGAGATGCTGGTGAGCAGTTCTTC. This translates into CASSFLAGDAGEQFF.

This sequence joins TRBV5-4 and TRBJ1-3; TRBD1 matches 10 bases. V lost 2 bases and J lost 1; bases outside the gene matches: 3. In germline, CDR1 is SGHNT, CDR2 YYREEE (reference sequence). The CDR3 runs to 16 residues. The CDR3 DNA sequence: TGTGCCAGCAGCTTATCGGGACAGGGGTCTGGAAACACCATATATTTT. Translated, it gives CASSLSGQGSGNTIYF.

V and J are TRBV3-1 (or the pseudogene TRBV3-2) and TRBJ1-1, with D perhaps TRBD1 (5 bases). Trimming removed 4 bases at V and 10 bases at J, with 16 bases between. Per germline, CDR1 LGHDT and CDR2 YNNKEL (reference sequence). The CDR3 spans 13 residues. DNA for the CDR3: TGTGCCAGCAGCCTTTCCGGGGGGATCCTAGCTTTCTTT. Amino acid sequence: CASSLSGGILAFF.

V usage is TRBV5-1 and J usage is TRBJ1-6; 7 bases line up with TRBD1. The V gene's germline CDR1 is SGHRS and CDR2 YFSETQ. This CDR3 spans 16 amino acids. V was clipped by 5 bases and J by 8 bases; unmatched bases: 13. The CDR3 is CASSTGAPASDSPLHF. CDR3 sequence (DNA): TGCGCCAGCAGTACAGGGGCCCCGGCCTCGGATTCACCCCTCCACTTT.

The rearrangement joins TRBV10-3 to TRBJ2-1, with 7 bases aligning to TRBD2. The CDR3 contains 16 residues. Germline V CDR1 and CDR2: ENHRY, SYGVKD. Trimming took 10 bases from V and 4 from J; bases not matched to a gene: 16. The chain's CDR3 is CATKGVGTNTYNEQFF. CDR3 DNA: TGTGCCACCAAAGGGGTAGGGACTAACACTTACAATGAGCAGTTCTTC.